A single sample is the source of the 26 T cell receptor beta chains below, sequenced in a study of beta chain features in type 1 diabetes. The entirety of the isolated RNA underwent reverse transcription, so expressed TCRB transcripts were sequenced. Using immunoSEQ multiplex PCR, the repertoire was profiled, and TCRdb retains in-frame clones only, with some absent. This sample has under 550,000 clones; roughly 11% occur once, and the top ten carry 0.045% to 0.06%. What was sequenced was naive CD4+ T cells from blood. Receptors were obtained from a woman in her late teens or twenties in good health.

This clone was found many times. This chain links TRBV23-1 with TRBJ2-5; D call uncertain. TRBV23-1 is an open reading frame whose function is uncertain. The CDR3 runs 11 residues. V dropped 4 bases and J dropped 5 bases, with 5 bases sitting between them. The DNA for the CDR3 is TGCGCCAGCAGTCTTCCCGAGACCCAGTACTTC. Its translation is CASSLPETQYF.

This clone came up a few times. The rearrangement uses TRBV30 and TRBJ1-2; TRBD1 might be the D (6 bases). Germline CDR1 is GTSNPN and CDR2 is SVGIG (reference sequence). There are 16 residues in the CDR3. V lost 0 bases and J lost 4, with 18 bases in between. CDR3 sequence: CAWSVGGAGGSYGYTF. CDR3 nucleotide sequence: TGTGCCTGGAGTGTTGGGGGCGCAGGAGGTAGCTATGGCTACACCTTC. Using reference TRBV30 and TRBJ1-2 for the parts outside the CDR3, the full variable domain is SQTIHQWPATLVQPVGSPLSLECTVEGTSNPNLYWYRQAAGRGLQLLFYSVGIGQISSEVPQNLSASRPQDRQFILSSKKLLLSDSGFYLCAWSVGGAGGSYGYTFGSGTRLTVV.

The V gene is TRBV7-9, the J gene TRBJ1-2; D perhaps matches TRBD1 (6 bases). Trimming pared 5 bases from V and 5 bases from J, leaving 9 bases between. The length of the CDR3 is 12 residues. Per the germline V gene, CDR1 is SEHNR and CDR2 is FQNEAQ (reference sequence). The CDR3 region has the DNA TGTGCCAGCAGCCCCAGGGGATATGGCTACACCTTC. Protein sequence: CASSPRGYGYTF.

V gene TRBV2 combines with J gene TRBJ1-5, with a weak D call TRBD1 (5 bases). This CDR3 has 14 amino acids. Between the trimmed V and J ends, which lost 6 bases and 7 bases, there was a span of 16 bases. CDR1 SNHLY and CDR2 FYNNEI come from the germline V gene. The CDR3 DNA is TGTGCCAGCAGAGTAACGGGGGTTGGACAGCCCCAGCATTTT. The encoded protein is CASRVTGVGQPQHF.

This chain joins TRBV7-2 and TRBJ2-7, with 10 bases matching TRBD1. Germline V gives CDR1 SGHTA, CDR2 FQGNSA. This CDR3 spans 14 amino acids. With V trimmed by 8 bases and J by 0 bases, 4 bases remained unmatched. The CDR3 DNA follows: TGTGCCAGCCCGGGACAGGGGTACTCCTACGAGCAGTACTTC. Translated: CASPGQGYSYEQYF.

In this sample, this clone turned up a few times. The genes are TRBV9 and TRBJ2-2; D unclear. The V gene's germline CDR1 is SGDLS and CDR2 YYNGEE. V shed 6 bases and J shed 4 bases, with 13 bases lying between them. The CDR3 has 14 amino acids. CDR3 sequence: CASNPGLTTGELFF. The CDR3 coding sequence is TGTGCCAGCAACCCTGGGTTAACCACCGGGGAGCTGTTTTTT.

The CDR3 DNA sequence: TGTGCCAGCAGTTCCCCGGGCCTCGTTCGGGAGACCCAGTACTTC. Protein product: CASSSPGLVRETQYF. The chain joins TRBV28 to TRBJ2-5; unclear D gene. Trimming took off 4 bases at V and 5 bases at J, with 17 bases between the two ends. CDR3 length: 15 residues. CDR1 and CDR2 (germline): MDHEN, SYDVKM.

This clone showed up just a few times. CDR3 amino acids: CASRRATLAKNIQYF. The CDR3 nucleotides are TGTGCCAGCAGGCGGGCGACCTTGGCCAAAAACATTCAGTACTTC. This chain links TRBV6-1 with TRBJ2-4; a weak D match, TRBD2 (5 bases). V was clipped by 6 bases and J by 1 base, with 13 bases between them. Germline CDR1 and CDR2: MNHNS and SASEGT. This CDR3 contains 15 residues.

The rearrangement links TRBV10-3 to TRBJ2-5, with D perhaps matching TRBD1 (5 bases). Germline V CDR1 and CDR2: ENHRY, SYGVKD. There are 12 residues in the CDR3. V shed 10 bases and J shed 3 bases, with 12 bases lying between them. In DNA, the CDR3 is TGTGCCACAGGGAAGTCCGAAGAGACCCAGTACTTC. This sequence encodes CATGKSEETQYF.

The V and J genes are TRBV9 and TRBJ2-3; no clear D. Per germline, CDR1 SGDLS and CDR2 YYNGEE. The germline V and J ends were trimmed by 0 bases and 4 bases, with 6 bases remaining between them. This CDR3 region has 13 residues. In nucleotides, the CDR3 is TGTGCCAGCAGCGTAGCTGAAGCAGATACGCAGTATTTT. Amino acid sequence: CASSVAEADTQYF.

J is TRBJ2-3 and V is TRBV7-3, with TRBD2 matching 8 bases. V was clipped by 2 bases and J by 3 bases; unmatched bases: 4. This CDR3 has 15 amino acids. Germline V gives CDR1 SGHTA, CDR2 FQGTGA. CDR3 DNA: TGTGCCAGCAGCTTAGGCGGGGGGCCTACAGATACGCAGTATTTT. This encodes CASSLGGGPTDTQYF.

This clone was counted between two and nine times. A much larger clone is a single base away; this may be a read error. V gene TRBV7-3 combines with J gene TRBJ2-5; D remains ambiguous. In germline, CDR1 is SGHTA, CDR2 FQGTGA. The CDR3 has 11 amino acids. Trimming left V 4 bases short and J 3 bases short, with 3 bases between. The DNA for the CDR3 is TGTGCCAGCAGCTGGGAAGAGACCCAGTACTTC. Translating it yields CASSWEETQYF. Drawing the rest from reference TRBV7-3 and TRBJ2-5, the complete variable domain is GAGVSQTPSNKVTEKGKYVELRCDPISGHTALYWYRQSLGQGPEFLIYFQGTGAADDSGLPNDRFFAVRPEGSVSTLKIQRTERGDSAVYLCASSWEETQYFGPGTRLLVL.

This chain connects TRBV7-9 to TRBJ2-7, with D perhaps matching TRBD2 (6 bases). This CDR3 is 18 amino acids long. The germline gives CDR1 SEHNR, CDR2 FQNEAQ (reference sequence). The ends were cut back, 1 base at V and 0 bases at J, with 19 bases in the middle. CDR3 nucleotide sequence: TGTGCCAGCAGCTTAGTTGTGATTGGGGGAGGAAGCTCCTACGAGCAGTACGTC. It codes for CASSLVVIGGGSSYEQYV.

The CDR3 region is CASSLAGPADTQYF. CDR3 in DNA: TGTGCCAGCAGCTTAGCGGGGCCCGCAGATACGCAGTATTTT. This rearrangement joins TRBV7-2 to TRBJ2-3; possibly TRBD1 for D (5 bases). Germline loops: CDR1 SGHTA, CDR2 FQGNSA. This CDR3 has 14 amino acids. With 0 bases removed from V and 4 bases from J, the gap between germline ends came to 8 bases.

This clone was counted only a few times. This chain uses TRBV18 with TRBJ2-7; possible D gene TRBD1, 6 bases. The V gene's germline CDR1 is KGHSH and CDR2 LQKENI. The CDR3 is made up of 13 amino acids. This CDR3 reads CASAPGQGYEQYV. CDR3 sequence (DNA): TGTGCCAGCGCACCAGGGCAGGGGTACGAGCAGTACGTC.

The rearrangement joins TRBV2 to TRBJ1-6; D possibly corresponds to TRBD1 (5 bases). The CDR3 sequence is 13 residues long. In germline, CDR1 is SNHLY, CDR2 FYNNEI. V was clipped by 7 bases and J by 14 bases, with 18 bases between them. DNA of the CDR3: TGTGCCAGCACGAGGTCAGGGCCCATCGCCCTCCACTTT. It encodes CASTRSGPIALHF.

This chain links TRBV14 with TRBJ1-3, with D unresolved. Germline lookup yields CDR1 SGHDN and CDR2 FVKESK. This CDR3 has 15 residues. Trimming left V 0 bases short and J 4 bases short, with 10 bases between. As DNA, the CDR3 is TGTGCCAGCAGCCAAGAGGTTCTGAGGGGAAACACCATATATTTT. It is translated as CASSQEVLRGNTIYF.

This clone has just a few counts. This chain connects TRBV28 to TRBJ2-5, with D tentatively TRBD2 (5 bases). Trimming removed 6 bases from V and 1 base from J, with 9 bases in between. Germline CDR1 and CDR2: MDHEN and SYDVKM. The CDR3 is 13 amino acids. This CDR3 is CASSWTLQETQYF. The CDR3, as DNA: TGTGCCAGCAGCTGGACTCTCCAAGAGACCCAGTACTTC.

The chain employs TRBV18 and TRBJ2-4; 13 bases fit TRBD2. Trimming removed 3 bases from V and 5 bases from J; junction bases left unmatched: 4. CDR3 length: 16 amino acids. From germline, CDR1 is KGHSH and CDR2 LQKENI. DNA for the CDR3: TGTGCCAGCTCACCGGGACTAGCGGGAATCCAAAACATTCAGTACTTC. As protein: CASSPGLAGIQNIQYF.

The table lists this clone with a few counts. The chain joins TRBV4-3 to TRBJ1-1; perhaps TRBD1 as D (5 bases). The CDR3 totals 14 residues. V lost 3 bases and J 4 bases, leaving 12 bases between the germline ends. Germline-derived CDR1 and CDR2 are LGHNA and YSLEER. The CDR3 DNA sequence: TGCGCCAGCAGCCAGGGACCCCGCCGCACTGAAGCTTTCTTT. Protein product: CASSQGPRRTEAFF.

The sample holds a few counts of this clone. J is TRBJ2-1 and V is TRBV6-1; D is ambiguous. The CDR3 covers 12 residues. Germline CDR1 is MNHNS and CDR2 is SASEGT. Trimming took 0 bases from V and 7 from J, leaving 4 bases between them. The CDR3 sequence: CASSEALNEQFF. The CDR3 DNA sequence: TGTGCCAGCAGTGAAGCCTTAAATGAGCAGTTCTTC.

There are a few counts of this clone. The rearrangement uses TRBV7-2 and TRBJ2-5; 9 bases are a match to TRBD2. The CDR3 runs 15 residues. Germline-derived CDR1 and CDR2 are SGHTA and FQGNSA. The J segment lost 5 bases and the V segment lost 2 bases, leaving 6 bases of the junction unmatched. Here the CDR3 DNA reads TGTGCCAGCAGCTTAAGACTAGCGGTTCGGGAGACCCAGTACTTC. Amino acids: CASSLRLAVRETQYF.

This clone has more than one count but fewer than ten. This rearrangement joins TRBV7-2 to TRBJ2-1; D unresolved. Trimming shortened V by 2 bases and J by 1 base, and 12 bases separated the two germline ends. Germline lookup yields CDR1 SGHTA and CDR2 FQGNSA. This CDR3 region has 16 residues. The CDR3 region has the DNA TGTGCCAGCAGCTTACGGGTCAGTACATCCTACAATGAGCAGTTCTTC. It specifies CASSLRVSTSYNEQFF.

This clone was seen a few times. Other DNA sequences in the sample encode the same CDR3. The J gene is TRBJ2-1, the V gene TRBV2, with no clear D. The CDR3 has 11 amino acids. Germline CDR1 and CDR2: SNHLY and FYNNEI. V was pared by 6 bases and J by 4 bases, with 4 bases between. The CDR3 region is CASSPYNEQFF. The CDR3 nucleotides are TGTGCCAGCAGCCCATACAATGAGCAGTTCTTC.

This chain uses TRBV27 with TRBJ1-4, with TRBD1 identical over 7 bases. Losses at the gene ends were 11 bases for V and 3 bases for J; bases not matched to a gene: 9. The CDR3 has 14 amino acids. Germline V lookup: CDR1 MNHEY, CDR2 SMNVEV (reference sequence). The CDR3 DNA is TGTGCCTCAGGGCGGGACAGCTCTAATGAAAAACTGTTTTTT. Translated: CASGRDSSNEKLFF.

This clone was detected only a few times. This rearrangement joins TRBV4-3 to TRBJ1-2; D ambiguous. V dropped 3 bases and J dropped 0 bases, with 11 bases sitting between them. The germline V gene encodes CDR1 LGHNA and CDR2 YSLEER. This CDR3 has 15 residues. This chain's CDR3 is CASSQILIANYGYTF. CDR3 bases: TGCGCCAGCAGCCAGATCCTTATAGCTAACTATGGCTACACCTTC.